This T cell receptor (beta chain) was obtained from a study of blood T cell repertoires in COVID-19. Deletions cut 3 bases from V and 6 bases from J, with 11 bases between. The CDR3 consists of 14 residues. Germline CDR1 and CDR2: KGHDR and SFDVKD. Libraries were prepared by immunoSEQ multiplex PCR; TCRdb keeps only in-frame clonotypes and omits some of them. The repertoire holds about 150,000 clones, around 87% seen once, with roughly two fifths in the top ten. This clonotype was obtained from a man aged 50 to 60 who had recovered from COVID-19. Sequences were obtained from peripheral blood. The V and J genes are TRBV24-1 and TRBJ2-1; D might be TRBD1 (6 bases). CDR3 coding DNA: TGTGCCACCAGTGATCCAGGGACATTCAATGAGCAGTTCTTC. This encodes CATSDPGTFNEQFF.